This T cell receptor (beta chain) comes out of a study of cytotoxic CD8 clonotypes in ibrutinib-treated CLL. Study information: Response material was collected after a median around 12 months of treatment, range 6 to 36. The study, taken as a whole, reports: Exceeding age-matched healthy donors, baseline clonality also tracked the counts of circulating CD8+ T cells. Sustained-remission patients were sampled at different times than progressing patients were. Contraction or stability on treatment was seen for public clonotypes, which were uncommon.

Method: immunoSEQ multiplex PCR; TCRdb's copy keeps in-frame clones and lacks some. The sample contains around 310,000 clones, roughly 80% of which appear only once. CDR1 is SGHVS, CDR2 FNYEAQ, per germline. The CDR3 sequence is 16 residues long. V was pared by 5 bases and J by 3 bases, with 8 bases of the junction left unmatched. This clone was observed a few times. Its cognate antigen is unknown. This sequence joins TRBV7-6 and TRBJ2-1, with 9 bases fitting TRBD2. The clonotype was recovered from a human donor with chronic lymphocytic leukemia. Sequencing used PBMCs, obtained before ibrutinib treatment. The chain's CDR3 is CASSIQTSGNYNEQFF. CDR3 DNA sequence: TGTGCCAGCAGCATCCAGACTAGCGGAAACTACAATGAGCAGTTCTTC.